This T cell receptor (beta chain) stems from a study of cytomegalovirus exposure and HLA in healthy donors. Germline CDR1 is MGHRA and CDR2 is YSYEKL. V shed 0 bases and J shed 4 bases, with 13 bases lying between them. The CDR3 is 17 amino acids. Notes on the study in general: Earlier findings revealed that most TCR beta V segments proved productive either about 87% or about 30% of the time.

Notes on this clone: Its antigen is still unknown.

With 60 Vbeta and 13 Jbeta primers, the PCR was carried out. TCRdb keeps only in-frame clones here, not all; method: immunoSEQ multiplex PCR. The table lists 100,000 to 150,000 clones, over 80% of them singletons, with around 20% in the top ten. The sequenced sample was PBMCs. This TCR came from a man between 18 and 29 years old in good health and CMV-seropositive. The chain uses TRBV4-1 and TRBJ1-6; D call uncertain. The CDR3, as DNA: TGCGCCAGCAGCCAAGATCGAGCAGTAGCTTATAATTCACCCCTCCACTTT. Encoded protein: CASSQDRAVAYNSPLHF.